This T cell receptor beta chain was captured in a study of blood T cell repertoires in COVID-19. Study information: The United States, Italy and Spain provided the acute and convalescent COVID-19 samples.

Comments on this clone: The germline gene is not matched at one end of the junction; a read error may be the cause.

The participants were between about 18 and 90 years old and came from under 25 US areas. Participants had their cohort set by participant-reported clinical history. The CDR3 has 13 amino acids. CDR1 and CDR2 from the germline V gene are SNHLY and FYNNEI. The protocol was immunoSEQ multiplex PCR, while the TCRdb copy is restricted to in-frame clones and leaves out a portion. The table includes 300,000 to 350,000 clones, approximately 83% detected once. The sample taken for sequencing was PBMCs or T cells enriched from blood (not recorded which). The origin of this receptor is a man aged 25 to 45 who had recovered from COVID-19. The J gene is TRBJ1-4, the V gene TRBV2, with 7 bases matching TRBD1. CDR3 bases: TGTGCCAGCAGTGAAGCATCCCGACAGGGTAATGGCTTT. Encoded protein: CASSEASRQGNGF.